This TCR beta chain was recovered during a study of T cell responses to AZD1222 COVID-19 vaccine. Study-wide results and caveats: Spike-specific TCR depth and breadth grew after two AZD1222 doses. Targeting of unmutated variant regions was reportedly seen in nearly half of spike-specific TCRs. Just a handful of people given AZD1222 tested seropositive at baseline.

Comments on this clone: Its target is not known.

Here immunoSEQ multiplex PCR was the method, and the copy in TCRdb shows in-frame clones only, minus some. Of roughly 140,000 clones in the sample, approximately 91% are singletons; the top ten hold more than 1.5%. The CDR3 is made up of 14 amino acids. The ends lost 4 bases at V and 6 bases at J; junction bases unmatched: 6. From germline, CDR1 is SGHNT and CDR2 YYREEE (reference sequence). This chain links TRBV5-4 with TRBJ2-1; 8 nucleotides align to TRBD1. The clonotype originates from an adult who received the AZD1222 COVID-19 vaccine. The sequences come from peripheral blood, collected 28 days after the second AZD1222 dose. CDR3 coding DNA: TGTGCCAGCAGCCCCCAGGGGGCGGGCAATGAGCAGTTCTTC. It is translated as CASSPQGAGNEQFF.